This T cell receptor beta chain was captured by sequencing in a study of blood T cell repertoires in COVID-19. Turning to the study itself: Acute and convalescent COVID-19 samples came from the United States, Italy and Spain.

In the original analysis: Estimation of nucleated cell counts relied on the amplification of reference gene primers. Measured with immunoSEQ multiplex PCR; TCRdb has only the in-frame clones, and not every one. The V and J calls and the clone size are those of that table, but D and trimming were determined from the DNA. The data show about 200,000 clones, with more than 75% seen just once and around 6.5% held by the top ten. This clone appeared once. Trimming left V 7 bases short and J 7 bases short, with 13 bases between. This CDR3 has 13 amino acids. Germline-derived CDR1 and CDR2 are KGHDR and SFDVKD.

The sample was peripheral blood. The clonotype comes from an elderly man with acute or convalescent COVID-19. The chain is built from TRBV24-1 and TRBJ2-1, with TRBD2 as a possible D gene (6 bases). The CDR3 is CATSYGTPNEQFF. CDR3 in DNA: TGTGCCACCAGCTACGGGACTCCGAATGAGCAGTTCTTC.